One sample yielded the 4 T cell receptor beta chains listed below, sequenced in a study of pediatric ulcerative colitis. The protocol was immunoSEQ multiplex PCR, while the TCRdb copy is restricted to in-frame clones and leaves out a portion. The repertoire holds 25,000 to 35,000 clones, with roughly four fifths as singletons. The sequenced material came from blood. The receptor source for this set is a boy between 10 and 17 years old with severe ulcerative colitis.

The chain recombines TRBV9 with TRBJ2-1, with 15 bases lining up with TRBD2. The CDR3 contains 16 residues. The junction had 6 bases not matched to a gene; V was cut back by 3 bases and J by 8 bases. The germline V gene has CDR1 SGDLS and CDR2 YYNGEE. CDR3 sequence reads: CASSAGTSGGLYEQFF. The CDR3 DNA reads TGTGCCAGCAGCGCCGGGACTAGCGGGGGGCTCTATGAGCAGTTCTTC.

This rearrangement joins TRBV7-2 to TRBJ2-3, with TRBD2 matching over 13 bases. V trimming: 8 bases; J trimming: 4 bases; junction bases outside the gene matches: 15. CDR3 length equals 18 residues. CDR1 SGHTA and CDR2 FQGNSA come from the germline V gene. The CDR3 loop reads CASSPPWTSGGSPDTQYF. CDR3 bases: TGTGCCAGCTCCCCCCCCTGGACTAGCGGGGGATCCCCAGATACGCAGTATTTT.

The rearrangement joins TRBV11-2 to TRBJ2-1; D assignment may be TRBD1 or TRBD2 (5 bases each). The CDR3 runs 16 residues. Trimming stripped 1 base from V and 0 bases from J, with 10 bases between. CDR1 is SGHAT, CDR2 FQNNGV, per germline. CDR3: CASSLGGSSSYNEQFF. CDR3 in DNA: TGTGCCAGCAGCTTAGGGGGGAGCAGCTCCTACAATGAGCAGTTCTTC.

Worth noting for this clone: The same CDR3 arises from other DNA sequences in this sample as well. The V and J genes are TRBV7-9 and TRBJ2-5; D ambiguous. Trimming took 1 base from V and 1 from J, leaving 4 bases between them. Per germline, CDR1 SEHNR and CDR2 FQNEAQ (reference sequence). This CDR3 has 13 residues. The CDR3 DNA sequence: TGTGCCAGCAGCTTAGTGGTCCAAGAGACCCAGTACTTC. This sequence encodes CASSLVVQETQYF. Full variable domain (rest looked up from reference TRBV7-9 and TRBJ2-5): DTGVSQNPRHKITKRGQNVTFRCDPISEHNRLYWYRQTLGQGPEFLTYFQNEAQLEKSRLLSDRFSAERPKGSFSTLEIQRTEQGDSAMYLCASSLVVQETQYFGPGTRLLVL.